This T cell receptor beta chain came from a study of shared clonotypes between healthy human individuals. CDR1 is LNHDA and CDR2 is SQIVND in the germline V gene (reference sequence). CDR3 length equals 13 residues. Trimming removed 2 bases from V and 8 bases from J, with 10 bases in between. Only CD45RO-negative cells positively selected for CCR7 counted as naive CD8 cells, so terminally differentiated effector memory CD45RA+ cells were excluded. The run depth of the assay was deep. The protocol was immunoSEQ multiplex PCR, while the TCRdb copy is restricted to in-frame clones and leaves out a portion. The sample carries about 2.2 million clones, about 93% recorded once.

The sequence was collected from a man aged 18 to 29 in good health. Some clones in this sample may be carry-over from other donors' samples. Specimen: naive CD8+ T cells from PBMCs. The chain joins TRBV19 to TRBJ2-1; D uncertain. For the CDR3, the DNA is TGTGCCAGTAGTATAAGAACCCGGGATGAGCAGTTCTTC. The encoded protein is CASSIRTRDEQFF.